This paragraph covers one TCR beta chain sequence. Its antigen is still unknown. One junction end does not reproduce the germline sequence, and a read error may be involved. Patients with autoimmune disease history or receiving systemic immunosuppression were excluded from the trial. Peripheral blood for TCR sequencing was drawn from every dose cohort at baseline, at cycle 4 day 1 and at cycle 7 day 1. The samples were drawn from a first-in-human, open-label, multicenter phase I dose-escalation trial of ivuxolimab. Adults with locally advanced or metastatic head and neck squamous cell, hepatocellular, melanoma or renal cell carcinoma were enrolled in the trial. Before TCR sequencing, CD4+ and CD8+ T cells were separately sorted from peripheral blood. These data come from a study of OX40 agonist ivuxolimab in advanced cancers. Background on the whole study: Ivuxolimab was a fully human IgG2 agonistic monoclonal antibody targeting the costimulatory receptor OX40 (CD134). Intravenous ivuxolimab was administered to patients every 2 weeks at six dose levels: 0.01, 0.1, 0.3, 1.5, 3 and 10 mg/kg. Of the 50 or so patients in dose escalation, about 20 had hepatocellular carcinoma, about 15 had melanoma, 9 had renal cell carcinoma and 9 had head and neck cancer. In the dose-escalation cohort, more than 75% of patients were male, and the mean age was approximately 60 years, with a range of roughly 20 to 85. Prior anti-PD-1, anti-PD-L1 or anti-CTLA-4 therapy was permitted, and checkpoint inhibitors had been received by about 37% of dose-escalation patients. Three dose-escalation patients achieved partial responses, one with hepatocellular carcinoma and two with cutaneous melanoma. Peripheral TCRbeta sequencing was intended to test whether TCR sequence diversity was altered and clonal T-cell expansion was caused by ivuxolimab. The monotherapy dose-escalation portion (N of about 52 patients) of the phase I ivuxolimab trial is reported in the paper.

Taken from cysteine to phenylalanine, the CDR3 has 16 residues. Solely the CDR3 DNA is kept, with 48 bases framed from the first base. CDR1 is given as MDHEN and CDR2 as SYDVKM, both from the germline V gene. The full study reports these points: Clonal expansion of both CD4+ and CD8+ blood T cells was observed from baseline to week 6 at doses 0.1 to 3.0 mg/kg. Low levels of normalized T-cell clonal expansion were also seen in some patients who did not respond. Antigen specificity was not determined for the clonally expanded peripheral T cells. In partial responders in the 0.1-3.0 mg/kg groups, normalized peripheral clonal expansion was found to be among the lowest, especially among CD8+ T cells. On average, CD8+ T cells showed more expanded clones than CD4+ T cells after ivuxolimab.

Genomic DNA was extracted from sorted cells for sequencing of the TCRbeta CDR3 region. The immunoSEQ Assay was used to sequence the TCRbeta CDR3 regions. Entries here come from immuneACCESS through TCRdb and include only in-frame sequences with V and J called. Some clones fail to appear in such tables; in the studies checked, an unresolved V gene covers under half of the shortfall, and the cause of the remainder is unknown. This sample comprises approximately 89,000 clones, roughly nine tenths of them detected only once. Approximately 0.5% of the sample rests with the top ten. The input for sequencing was CD4+ or CD8+ T cells sorted from blood, taken in a trial of the OX40 agonist ivuxolimab. The V gene is TRBV28 and the J gene is TRBJ2-2, with TRBD1 perhaps the D gene, on 6 matching bases. This sequence originates from an adult with an advanced solid tumor such as melanoma, head and neck, liver or kidney cancer. Here is the DNA: TGTGCCAGCAGCTTATATCCAGGGGCGGGCACCGGGGAGCTGTTTTTT. The translation is CASSLYPGAGTGELFF.